This T cell receptor beta chain stems from a study of monozygotic twins with inflammatory bowel disease. TCRdb reprocessed the 5' RACE reads and keeps a single row for each CDR3 protein, giving no DNA. The sample features a few hundred thousand distinct CDR3 sequences, with 2.5% to 3% in its top ten. This CDR3 region has 13 residues. Germline values: CDR1 LGHNA, CDR2 YSLEER. The sequencing input was blood. The chain links TRBV4-3 to TRBJ2-5. This TCR was sampled from a human donor with ulcerative colitis or Crohn's disease, or a healthy co-twin of an affected twin (not recorded which). The chain's CDR3 is CASSQDRRETQYF.